Presented here are 10 T cell receptor beta chains from one specimen sequenced in a study of shared clonotypes between healthy human individuals. CD8 cells classed as naive were CD45RO-negative and positively selected for CCR7, excluding terminally differentiated effector memory CD45RA+ cells. Clones were read by immunoSEQ multiplex PCR, and TCRdb kept only the in-frame ones, dropping some. The table lists about 800,000 clones, about 97% of them singletons. The specimen was naive CD8+ T cells sorted from blood. Receptor source: a man aged 30 to 39 in good health.

The chain combines TRBV29-1 with TRBJ2-1; 12 bases match TRBD2. The germline CDR1 and CDR2 sequences are SQVTM and ANQGSEA. CDR3 size: 16 residues. With V trimmed by 1 base and J by 8 bases, 9 bases remained unmatched. CDR3 residues: CSVEGLAGGPKDEQFF. The CDR3 DNA reads TGCAGCGTTGAAGGTCTAGCGGGAGGGCCTAAGGATGAGCAGTTCTTC.

V gene TRBV11-2 combines with J gene TRBJ2-7; D is undetermined. Germline V gene lookup returns CDR1 SGHAT and CDR2 FQNNGV. This CDR3 has 15 residues. Trimming removed 0 bases from V and 4 bases from J, with 13 bases in between. The CDR3 nucleotides are TGTGCCAGCAGCTTAGATCGTGAAGGGCGGTACGAGCAGTACTTC. As protein: CASSLDREGRYEQYF.

V gene TRBV5-4 combines with J gene TRBJ1-2; D is ambiguous. V gave up 0 bases and J gave up 5 bases, with 17 bases separating them. The CDR3 spans 16 residues. CDR1 and CDR2 (germline): SGHNT, YYREEE (reference sequence). Here the CDR3 DNA reads TGTGCCAGCAGCTTGGATATTGACGGCATTGGATATGGCTACACCTTC. Translated: CASSLDIDGIGYGYTF.

The J gene is TRBJ2-7, the V gene TRBV20-1, with TRBD2 identical over 7 bases. In germline, CDR1 is DFQATT, CDR2 SNEGSKA (reference sequence). The CDR3 spans 10 residues. CDR3 coding DNA: TGCAGCCCTGGCGGGAGCGAGCAGTACTTC. Translating gives CSPGGSEQYF.

CDR3 in amino acids: CASSPGYVGHSNQPQHF. The DNA for the CDR3 is TGTGCCAGCAGCCCTGGCTATGTGGGGCACAGCAATCAGCCCCAGCATTTT. The chain carries TRBV27 and TRBJ1-5; weak D call: TRBD1 (5 bases). The germline CDR1 and CDR2 sequences are MNHEY and SMNVEV (reference sequence). Trimming took 6 bases from V and 1 from J, leaving 19 bases between them. The CDR3 runs 17 residues.

This clone was recorded only once. This chain uses TRBV9 with TRBJ2-4, with D possibly being TRBD1 (6 bases). Germline values: CDR1 SGDLS, CDR2 YYNGEE. This CDR3 has 15 amino acids. Trimming removed 3 bases from V and 1 base from J, with 11 bases in between. CDR3 in amino acids: CASSGTGYAKNIQYF. As DNA, the CDR3 is TGTGCCAGCAGCGGAACAGGGTACGCCAAAAACATTCAGTACTTC. The variable domain in full, with the rest retrieved from reference TRBV9 and TRBJ2-4, is DSGVTQTPKHLITATGQRVTLRCSPRSGDLSVYWYQQSLDQGLQFLIQYYNGEERAKGNILERFSAQQFPDLHSELNLSSLELGDSALYFCASSGTGYAKNIQYFGAGTRLSVL.

V and J are TRBV13 and TRBJ2-2; 9 positions match TRBD2. J was trimmed by 6 bases and V by 6 bases; bases with no gene match: 8. Looked up from germline, CDR1 is PRHDT and CDR2 is FYEKMQ (reference sequence). This CDR3 comprises 15 residues. In DNA form, the CDR3 reads TGTGCCAGCAGTGGCAGGACTAGCGTTCCCGGGGAGCTGTTTTTT. Amino acid sequence: CASSGRTSVPGELFF.

The chain is built from TRBV9 and TRBJ2-2; no firm D call. The CDR3 spans 14 residues. CDR1 and CDR2 (germline): SGDLS, YYNGEE. The V end lost 1 base, the J end lost 6 bases, and 10 bases lay between the germline ends. The CDR3 loop is CASSVLGGAGELFF. CDR3 bases: TGTGCCAGCAGCGTACTGGGTGGGGCCGGGGAGCTGTTTTTT.

The CDR3 DNA follows: TGTGCCAGCAGTTTCTCCGACAGGGTAGACGGCTACACCTTC. This codes for CASSFSDRVDGYTF. The chain employs TRBV6-5 and TRBJ1-2; TRBD1 aligns across 7 bases. The germline gives CDR1 MNHEY, CDR2 SVGAGI. The CDR3 spans 14 residues. V shed 4 bases and J 8 bases; nucleotides not matched to a gene: 10.

This chain uses TRBV6-1 with TRBJ2-7; the match to TRBD2 covers 11 bases. The germline V gene encodes CDR1 MNHNS and CDR2 SASEGT. The CDR3 is made up of 15 amino acids. The V gene end was trimmed by 7 bases and the J gene end by 2 bases; junction bases not matched to a gene: 7. The CDR3 spells CASTHGLAGTYEQYF. The CDR3 DNA is TGTGCCAGCACCCACGGACTAGCGGGCACCTACGAGCAGTACTTC.